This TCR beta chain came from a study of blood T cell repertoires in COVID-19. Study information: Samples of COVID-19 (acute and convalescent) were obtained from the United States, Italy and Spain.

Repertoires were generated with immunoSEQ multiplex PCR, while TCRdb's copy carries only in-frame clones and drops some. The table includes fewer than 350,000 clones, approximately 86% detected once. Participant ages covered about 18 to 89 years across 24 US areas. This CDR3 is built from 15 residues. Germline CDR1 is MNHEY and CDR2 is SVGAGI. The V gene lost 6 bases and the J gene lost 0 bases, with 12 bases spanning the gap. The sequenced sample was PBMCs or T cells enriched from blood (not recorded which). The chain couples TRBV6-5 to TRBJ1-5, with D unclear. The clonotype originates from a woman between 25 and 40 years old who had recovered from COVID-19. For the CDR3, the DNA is TGTGCCAGCAGCCTGACATTTTATAGCAATCAGCCCCAGCATTTT. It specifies CASSLTFYSNQPQHF.